The 10 T cell receptor beta chains below come from one sample, sequenced in a study of T cells in Graves' hyperthyroidism and ophthalmopathy. RNA transcripts yielded amplified TCR beta CDR3 regions. With the HTBI primer set, the TCR CDR3 went through a first round of RT-PCR. Via MiXCR, TCRdb re-called the multiplex PCR reads, giving one row per CDR3 protein. The sample includes a few hundred thousand distinct CDR3 sequences, around 18% seen only once; the top ten take 35% to 50%. Material for sequencing was blood. Source of these receptors: a man aged 18 to 30 with Graves' ophthalmopathy.

This sequence joins TRBV29-1 and TRBJ1-1; D ambiguous. The CDR3 covers 10 residues. V lost 6 bases, J lost 1 base, and 3 bases lay in between. Germline assignment: CDR1 SQVTM and CDR2 ANQGSEA. CDR3 nucleotide sequence: TGCAGCGTCCAGAACACTGAAGCTTTCTTT. Residues: CSVQNTEAFF.

This clonotype was counted between two and nine times. The chain carries TRBV19 and TRBJ2-7; D perhaps matches TRBD1 (6 bases). There are 15 residues in the CDR3. The V and J ends lost 6 bases and 0 bases respectively, with 15 bases between them. Germline CDR1 LNHDA, CDR2 SQIVND (reference sequence). CDR3 nucleotides: TGTGCCAGTAGGAGCCAGGGGCAGATCTCCTACGAGCAGTACTTC. Translating it yields CASRSQGQISYEQYF.

The chain combines TRBV10-2 with TRBJ2-5, with a tentative D call TRBD1 (6 bases). Trimming took off 6 bases at V and 5 bases at J, with 13 bases between the two ends. CDR3 size: 13 residues. Looked up from germline, CDR1 is WSHSY and CDR2 is SAAADI. CDR3 amino acids: CASRTGFLETQYF. DNA for the CDR3: TGCGCCAGCAGAACAGGGTTCTTGGAGACCCAGTACTTC.

V usage is TRBV5-4 and J usage is TRBJ2-5; D may match TRBD1 or TRBD2 (5 bases each). V lost 1 base and J lost 6, with 13 bases in between. This CDR3 is built from 14 residues. Germline V gene lookup returns CDR1 SGHNT and CDR2 YYREEE (reference sequence). The CDR3 sequence: CASSLLTEGKTQYF. In DNA, the CDR3 is TGTGCCAGCAGCTTGCTTACTGAGGGGAAGACCCAGTACTTC.

This clonotype has just a few counts. This sequence joins TRBV5-5 and TRBJ1-6; 8 bases are shared with TRBD1. After removal of 0 bases from V and 8 bases from J, the junction contained 1 base not matched to a gene. Germline V gene lookup returns CDR1 SGHKS and CDR2 YYEKEE (reference sequence). The CDR3 sequence is 14 residues long. CDR3 sequence reads: CASSLGQGHSPLHF. Written as DNA, the CDR3 is TGTGCCAGCAGCTTGGGACAGGGGCATTCACCCCTCCACTTT.

This clonotype came up once. The rearrangement uses TRBV2 and TRBJ1-1; D gene unclear. The V end lost 6 bases, the J end lost 1 base, and 12 bases lay between the germline ends. Per germline, CDR1 SNHLY and CDR2 FYNNEI. The CDR3 covers 14 residues. CDR3 sequence (DNA): TGTGCCAGCAGCTTAGATCAGACGAACACTGAAGCTTTCTTT. Protein: CASSLDQTNTEAFF.

This clonotype appeared many times. This rearrangement joins TRBV6-1 to TRBJ1-5, with D perhaps matching TRBD1 (5 bases). The CDR3 sequence is 15 residues long. CDR1 is MNHNS and CDR2 is SASEGT in the germline V gene. With 7 bases removed from V and 3 bases from J, the gap between germline ends came to 16 bases. The DNA for the CDR3 is TGTGCCAGCACCCACCCAGGGTTGGACAATCAGCCCCAGCATTTT. This sequence encodes CASTHPGLDNQPQHF.

CDR3 bases: TGTGCCAGCAGCCAAGTCCCCAGGGATATCTGGAACACCGGGGAGCTGTTTTTT. Encoded protein: CASSQVPRDIWNTGELFF. The genes are TRBV14 and TRBJ2-2, with D maybe TRBD1 (5 bases). Trimming took off 1 base at V and 1 base at J, with 16 bases between the two ends. Germline V lookup: CDR1 SGHDN, CDR2 FVKESK. This CDR3 comprises 18 residues.

The chain uses TRBV9 and TRBJ2-5; D remains unclear. CDR1 is SGDLS, CDR2 YYNGEE, per germline. The V end was cut by 0 bases, the J end by 5 bases, with 14 bases between. This CDR3 comprises 15 residues. The CDR3 DNA is TGTGCCAGCAGCGTAGGAAACGGCCAATTTGAGACCCAGTACTTC. It translates to CASSVGNGQFETQYF.

The chain carries TRBV28 and TRBJ1-1; D is uncertain. CDR3 length equals 11 residues. Germline V gene lookup returns CDR1 MDHEN and CDR2 SYDVKM. V was clipped by 3 bases and J by 8 bases, with 7 bases between them. CDR3 region: CASSFSIEAFF. CDR3 DNA sequence: TGTGCCAGCAGTTTTTCGATCGAAGCTTTCTTT.